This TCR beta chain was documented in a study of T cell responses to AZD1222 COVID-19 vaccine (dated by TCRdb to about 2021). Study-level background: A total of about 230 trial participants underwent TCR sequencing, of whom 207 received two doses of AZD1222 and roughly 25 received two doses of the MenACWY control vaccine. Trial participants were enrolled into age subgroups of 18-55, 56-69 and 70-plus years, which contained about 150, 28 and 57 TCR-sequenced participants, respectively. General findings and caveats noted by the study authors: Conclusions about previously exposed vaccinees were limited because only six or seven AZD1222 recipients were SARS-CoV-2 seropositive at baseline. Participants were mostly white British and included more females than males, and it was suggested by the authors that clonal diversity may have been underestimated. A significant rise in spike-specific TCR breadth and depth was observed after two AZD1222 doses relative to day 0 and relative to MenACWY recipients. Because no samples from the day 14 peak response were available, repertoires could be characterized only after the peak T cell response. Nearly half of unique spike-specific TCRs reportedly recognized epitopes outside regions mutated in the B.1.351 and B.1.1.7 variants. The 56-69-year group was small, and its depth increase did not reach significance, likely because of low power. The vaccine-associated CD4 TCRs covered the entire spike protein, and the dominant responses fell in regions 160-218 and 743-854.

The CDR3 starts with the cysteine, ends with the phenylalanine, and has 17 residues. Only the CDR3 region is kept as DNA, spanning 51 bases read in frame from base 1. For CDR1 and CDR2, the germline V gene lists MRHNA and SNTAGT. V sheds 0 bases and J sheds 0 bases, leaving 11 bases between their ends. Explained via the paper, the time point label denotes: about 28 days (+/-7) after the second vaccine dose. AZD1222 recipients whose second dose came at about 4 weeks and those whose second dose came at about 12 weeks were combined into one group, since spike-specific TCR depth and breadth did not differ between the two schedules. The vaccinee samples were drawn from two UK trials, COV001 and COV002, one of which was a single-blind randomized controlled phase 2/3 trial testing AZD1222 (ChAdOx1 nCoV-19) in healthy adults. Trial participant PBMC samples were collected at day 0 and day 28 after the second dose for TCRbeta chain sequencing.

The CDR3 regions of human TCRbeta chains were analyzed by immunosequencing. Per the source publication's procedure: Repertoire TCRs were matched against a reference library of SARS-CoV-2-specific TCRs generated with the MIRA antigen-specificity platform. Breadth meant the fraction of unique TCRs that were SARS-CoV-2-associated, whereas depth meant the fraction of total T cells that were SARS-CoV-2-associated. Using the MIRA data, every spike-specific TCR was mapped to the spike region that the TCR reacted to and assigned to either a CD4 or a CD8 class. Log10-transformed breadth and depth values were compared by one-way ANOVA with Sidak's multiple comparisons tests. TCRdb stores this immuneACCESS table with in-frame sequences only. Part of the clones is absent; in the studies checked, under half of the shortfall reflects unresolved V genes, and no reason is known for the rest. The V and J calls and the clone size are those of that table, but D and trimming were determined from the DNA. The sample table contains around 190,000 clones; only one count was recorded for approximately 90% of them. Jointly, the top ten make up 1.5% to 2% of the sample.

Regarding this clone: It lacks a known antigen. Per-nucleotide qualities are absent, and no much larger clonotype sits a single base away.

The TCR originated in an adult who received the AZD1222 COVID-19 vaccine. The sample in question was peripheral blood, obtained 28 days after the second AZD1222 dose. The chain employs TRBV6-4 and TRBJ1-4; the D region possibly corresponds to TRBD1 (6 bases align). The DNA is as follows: TGTGCCAGCAGTGACTCTGGACAGATCACAACTAATGAAAAACTGTTTTTT. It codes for CASSDSGQITTNEKLFF.